Shown below are 8 T cell receptor beta chains from a single sample sequenced in a study of PD-1 blockade in classical Hodgkin lymphoma (dated by TCRdb to 2018 to 2021). The library was produced with the immunoSEQ multiplex PCR assay. In its TCRdb copy, this immuneACCESS table keeps in-frame sequences only and misses some clones. Where compared with another copy, unresolved V genes explain less than half of these, and the others have no known cause. This sample is represented by tens of thousands of clones; around 70% of them were singletons. The ten largest clonotypes hold 2.5% to 3.5% of the sample. According to the study, the label for this sample's time point signals: cycle 2 day 1 (C2D1) of nivolumab. All trial patients had relapsed after autologous stem cell transplantation, with cohorts A, B and C differing in prior brentuximab vedotin exposure. The specimen comprised peripheral blood mononuclear cells (PBMCs), sampled before the second cycle of nivolumab. Receptor source: a human donor with classical Hodgkin lymphoma.

V is TRBV7-8 and J is TRBJ2-7, with TRBD2 as a possible D gene (6 bases). The CDR3 has 17 residues. In germline, CDR1 is SGHVS, CDR2 FQNEAQ. V lost 1 base and J 3 bases, leaving 19 bases between the germline ends. CDR3 nucleotides: TGTGCCAGCAGCTTAGGCCTAGGGGACTTTCGTGGCTACGAGCAGTACTTC. It encodes CASSLGLGDFRGYEQYF.

This chain links TRBV2 with TRBJ1-1; D unresolved. Looked up from germline, CDR1 is SNHLY and CDR2 is FYNNEI. V was clipped by 2 bases and J by 0 bases, with 7 bases between them. The CDR3 is 14 residues long. CDR3 coding DNA: TGTGCCAGCAGTGAATGGCCCTTGAACACTGAAGCTTTCTTT. Its protein is CASSEWPLNTEAFF. Looking up the rest from reference TRBV2 and TRBJ1-1 gives the full variable domain: EPEVTQTPSHQVTQMGQEVILRCVPISNHLYFYWYRQILGQKVEFLVSFYNNEISEKSEIFDDQFSVERPDGSNFTLKIRSTKLEDSAMYFCASSEWPLNTEAFFGQGTRLTVV.

The chain has TRBV13 and TRBJ2-7, with TRBD1 as a possible D gene (5 bases). Per the germline V gene, CDR1 is PRHDT and CDR2 is FYEKMQ (reference sequence). This CDR3 is 13 amino acids long. The germline V and J ends were trimmed by 5 bases and 2 bases, with 10 bases remaining between them. CDR3 region: CASSADRAYEQYF. CDR3 coding DNA: TGTGCCAGCAGCGCTGACAGAGCCTACGAGCAGTACTTC.

This sequence joins TRBV5-6 and TRBJ2-5; TRBD2 agrees at 11 bases. The V gene end was trimmed by 6 bases and the J gene end by 5 bases; junction bases not matched to a gene: 6. The CDR3 extends over 14 amino acids. CDR1 is SGHDT, CDR2 YYEEEE, per germline. DNA for the CDR3: TGTGCCAGCACCTTAGCGGGGGGGCCGGAGACCCAGTACTTC. This encodes CASTLAGGPETQYF.

This rearrangement joins TRBV10-3 to TRBJ1-6; the D gene is possibly TRBD1 (5 bases). Germline values: CDR1 ENHRY, CDR2 SYGVKD. This CDR3 spans 14 amino acids. V lost 0 bases, J lost 6 bases, and 6 bases lay in between. DNA of the CDR3: TGTGCCATCAGTGAGTCCAGGGTTAATTCACCCCTCCACTTT. It translates to CAISESRVNSPLHF.

V is TRBV19 and J is TRBJ2-7, with 9 bases fitting TRBD2. Germline assignment: CDR1 LNHDA and CDR2 SQIVND (reference sequence). Unmatched junction bases numbered 13, after V lost 8 bases and J lost 8 bases. The CDR3 has 14 amino acids. CDR3 DNA sequence: TGTGCCAGTCGCTCAGCGGAGCGGGGGGCCCAGCAGTACTTC. Translated: CASRSAERGAQQYF. The entire variable domain, with the rest obtained from reference TRBV19 and TRBJ2-7, is as follows: DGGITQSPKYLFRKEGQNVTLSCEQNLNHDAMYWYRQDPGQGLRLIYYSQIVNDFQKGDIAEGYSVSREKKESFPLTVTSAQKNPTAFYLCASRSAERGAQQYFGPGTRLTVT.

This clone was counted a single time. V and J are TRBV11-2 and TRBJ2-7, with no clear D. V was pared by 0 bases and J by 5 bases, with 8 bases between. CDR3 length: 13 residues. CDR1 is SGHAT and CDR2 is FQNNGV in the germline V gene. The CDR3 DNA sequence: TGTGCCAGCAGCTTAGATGTAAGGCACGAGCAGTACTTC. Protein product: CASSLDVRHEQYF.

This clone has just a few counts. J is TRBJ1-1 and V is TRBV6-1; D may be TRBD1 (6 bases). Germline CDR1 is MNHNS and CDR2 is SASEGT. V was clipped by 3 bases and J by 9 bases, with 14 bases between them. The CDR3 is 13 amino acids. The CDR3 nucleotides are TGTGCCAGCAGTGACAGGACAGCCCCAAAAGCTTTCTTT. Translating it yields CASSDRTAPKAFF.